This T cell receptor (beta chain) is from a study of T-cell memory formation after mild COVID-19 (dated by TCRdb to the early 2020s). Background for the entire study: TCR sequence clusters from the two donors were found to be largely donor specific. In a couple of donors, T-cell clones that expanded and contracted after mild COVID-19 were tracked by sequencing TCRalpha and TCRbeta repertoires over time. Two young, previously healthy adult volunteers, one female and one male, were included in the cohort. General conclusions and limits of the study: Some responding clones were detected in pre-infection memory, suggesting pre-existing cross-reactive memory T cells joined the SARS-CoV-2 response. The study included only a couple of mild cases, and larger cohorts that include severe cases with pre-infection samples were judged to be necessary. From day 15 to 85, contracting clones showed balanced CD4/CD8 phenotypes, whereas a second wave of clones that expanded from day 15 to 37 leaned towards CD4+. Contracting CD4+ clones were located mainly in the CM and EM memory subsets, whereas CD8+ clones were found to be enriched in EMRA. The second-wave clones that peaked on day 37 were not confirmed to be SARS-CoV-2 specific.

This clonotype occurred many times. The antigen this receptor binds is unknown. One base away there is no much larger clone; base qualities are not given. Sequencing instrument: Illumina NovaSeq 6000. Using 5'RACE with constant-segment primers, TCRalpha and TCRbeta cDNA libraries were constructed, with sample barcodes and unique molecular identifiers added in the process. RNA was extracted from every sample with Trizol reagent. The libraries were amplified in two PCR steps, and the second step added a second sample barcode and Illumina TruSeq adapters. Sequencing of the libraries was done on an Illumina NovaSeq, producing 2 x 150 bp paired-end reads. Per the authors' processing: The reads were demultiplexed and collapsed into UMI-guided consensus sequences using migec v1.2.7. Using mixcr v2.1.11, the UMI consensuses were aligned to TRA and TRB V and J templates and assembled into clonotypes. Expanded or contracted clonotypes were those called significant by both edgeR and NoisET, with noise models trained on biological replicates. edgeR calls used a false discovery rate-adjusted p below 0.01 and a log2 fold-change threshold of 1. As an exploratory analysis of dynamics, max-normalized trajectories of the 1000 most abundant clonotypes were examined by PCA with hierarchical clustering. Separately sequenced CD4+ and CD8+ repertoires were used to assign the CD4 or CD8 phenotype of responding clones. Clones were called with MiXCR by TCRdb after fastp trimmed the public reads at Q25, and only in-frame beta chains were retained. Each record represents a unique CDR3 protein, reported with the most common genes and DNA among its rows. TCRdb, not the original authors, processed these V and J calls. This sample comprises around 13,000 distinct CDR3 sequences, approximately 12% of them detected only once. The top ten constitute about 52% of the sample.

PBMCs were isolated by Ficoll-Paque density gradient centrifugation. Reading the germline V gene (reference sequence) gives CDR1 DFQATT and CDR2 SNEGSKA. Trimming takes 5 bases from V and 0 bases from J, and the germline ends sit 13 bases apart. Reading from cysteine to phenylalanine, the CDR3 counts 14 amino acids. The only DNA kept is the CDR3, 42 bases in frame from the first base. The source material was PBMCs or a T cell subset sorted from them (not recorded which). The chain was built from TRBV20-1 and TRBJ2-5, with a weak D call of TRBD2 (6 bases match). The source of this sequence is an adult woman who had mild COVID-19 (a few samples of this study predate the infection). The sample titles of this study are shuffled in the database, so cell type and time point are left out; the donor was told from shared clones. Read as DNA, the sequence is TGCAGTGCTGGGGGACTGGCCTACCAAGAGACCCAGTACTTC. It translates to CSAGGLAYQETQYF.